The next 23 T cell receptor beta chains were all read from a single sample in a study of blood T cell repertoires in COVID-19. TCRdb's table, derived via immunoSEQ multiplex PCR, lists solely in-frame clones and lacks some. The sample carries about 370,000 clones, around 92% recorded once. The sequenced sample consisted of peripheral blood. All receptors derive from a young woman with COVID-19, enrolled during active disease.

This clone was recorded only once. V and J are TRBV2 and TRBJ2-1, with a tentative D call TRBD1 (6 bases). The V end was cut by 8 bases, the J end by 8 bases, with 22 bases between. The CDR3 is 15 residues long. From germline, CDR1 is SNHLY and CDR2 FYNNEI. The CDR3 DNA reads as TGTGCCAGCTTAGCCGGGACACCCATGGTTGATGAGCAGTTCTTC. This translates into CASLAGTPMVDEQFF.

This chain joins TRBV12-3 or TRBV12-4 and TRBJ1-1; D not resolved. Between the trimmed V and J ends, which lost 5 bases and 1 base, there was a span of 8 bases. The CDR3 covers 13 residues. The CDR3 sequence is CASSPYKNTEAFF. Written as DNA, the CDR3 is TGTGCCAGCAGTCCCTATAAGAACACTGAAGCTTTCTTT.

The CDR3 reads CARSLAPGSYSYEQYF. As DNA, the CDR3 is TGTGCCAGAAGCTTGGCCCCAGGTTCATACTCCTACGAGCAGTACTTC. V usage is TRBV5-3 and J usage is TRBJ2-7, with D unclear. TRBV5-3 is given ORF status, its function remaining uncertain. The CDR3 runs 16 residues. V lost 0 bases and J lost 0, with 13 bases in between.

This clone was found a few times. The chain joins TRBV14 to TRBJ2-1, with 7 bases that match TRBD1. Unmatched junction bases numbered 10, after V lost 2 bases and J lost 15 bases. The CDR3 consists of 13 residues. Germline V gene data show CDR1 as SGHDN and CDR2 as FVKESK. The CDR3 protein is CASSQLTGVGWFF. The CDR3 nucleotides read TGTGCCAGCAGCCAACTAACAGGGGTGGGGTGGTTCTTC. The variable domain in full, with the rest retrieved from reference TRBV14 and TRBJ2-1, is EAGVTQFPSHSVIEKGQTVTLRCDPISGHDNLYWYRRVMGKEIKFLLHFVKESKQDESGMPNNRFLAERTGGTYSTLKVQPAELEDSGVYFCASSQLTGVGWFFGPGTRLTVL.

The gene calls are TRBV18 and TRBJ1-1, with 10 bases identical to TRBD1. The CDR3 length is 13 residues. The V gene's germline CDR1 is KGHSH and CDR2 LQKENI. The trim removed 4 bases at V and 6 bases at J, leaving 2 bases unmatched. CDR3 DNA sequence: TGTGCCAGCTCACTTGGACAGGGGGCTGAAGCTTTCTTT. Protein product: CASSLGQGAEAFF.

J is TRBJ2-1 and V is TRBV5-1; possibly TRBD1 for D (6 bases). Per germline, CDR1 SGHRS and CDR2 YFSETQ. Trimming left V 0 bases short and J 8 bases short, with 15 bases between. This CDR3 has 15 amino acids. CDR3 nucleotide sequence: TGCGCCAGCAGCTTGGAACAGGGTCGTTTGGATGAGCAGTTCTTC. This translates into CASSLEQGRLDEQFF.

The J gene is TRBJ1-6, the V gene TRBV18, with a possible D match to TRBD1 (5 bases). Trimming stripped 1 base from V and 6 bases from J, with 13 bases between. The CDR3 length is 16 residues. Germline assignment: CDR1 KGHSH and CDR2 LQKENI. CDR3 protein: CASSPQTFRGNSPLHF. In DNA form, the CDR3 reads TGTGCCAGCTCACCACAGACATTTAGGGGTAATTCACCCCTCCACTTT.

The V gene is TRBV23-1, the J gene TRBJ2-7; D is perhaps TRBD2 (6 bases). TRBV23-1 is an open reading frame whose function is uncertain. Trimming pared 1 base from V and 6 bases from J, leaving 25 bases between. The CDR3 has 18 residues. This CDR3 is CASSQFSGLPGVGCEQYV. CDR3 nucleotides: TGCGCCAGCAGTCAATTCAGTGGTTTGCCGGGAGTAGGCTGCGAGCAGTACGTC.

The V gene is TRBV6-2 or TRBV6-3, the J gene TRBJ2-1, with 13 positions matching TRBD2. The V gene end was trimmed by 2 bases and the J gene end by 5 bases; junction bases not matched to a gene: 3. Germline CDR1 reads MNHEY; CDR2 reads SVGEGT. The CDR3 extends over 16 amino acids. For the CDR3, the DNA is TGTGCCAGCAGTTACACGGGGACTAGCGGGAACAATGAGCAGTTCTTC. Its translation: CASSYTGTSGNNEQFF.

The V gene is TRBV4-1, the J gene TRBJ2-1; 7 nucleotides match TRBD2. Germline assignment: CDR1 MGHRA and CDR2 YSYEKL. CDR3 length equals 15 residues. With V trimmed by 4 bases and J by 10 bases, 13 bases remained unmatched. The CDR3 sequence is CASSPAGERSWEQFF. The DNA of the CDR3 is TGCGCCAGCAGCCCGGCGGGGGAAAGGTCTTGGGAGCAGTTCTTC.

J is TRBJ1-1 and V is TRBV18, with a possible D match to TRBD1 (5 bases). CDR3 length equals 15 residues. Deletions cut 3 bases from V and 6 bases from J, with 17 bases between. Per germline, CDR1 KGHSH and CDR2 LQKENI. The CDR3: CASSPGGTRGAEAFF. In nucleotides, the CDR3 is TGTGCCAGCTCACCCGGGGGGACGAGAGGGGCTGAAGCTTTCTTT.

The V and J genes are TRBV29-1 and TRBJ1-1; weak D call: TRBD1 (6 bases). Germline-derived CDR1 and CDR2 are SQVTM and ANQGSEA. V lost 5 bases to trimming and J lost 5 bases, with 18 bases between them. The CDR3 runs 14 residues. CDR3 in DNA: TGCAGCGTTAAACCAACAGGGCAGAGGACTGAAGCTTTCTTT. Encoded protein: CSVKPTGQRTEAFF.

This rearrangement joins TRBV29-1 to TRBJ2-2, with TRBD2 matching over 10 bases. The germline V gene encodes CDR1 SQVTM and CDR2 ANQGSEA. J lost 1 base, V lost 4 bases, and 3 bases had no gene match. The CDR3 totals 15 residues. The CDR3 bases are TGCAGCGTTGCCCGACTAGCGGGGAACACCGGGGAGCTGTTTTTT. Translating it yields CSVARLAGNTGELFF.

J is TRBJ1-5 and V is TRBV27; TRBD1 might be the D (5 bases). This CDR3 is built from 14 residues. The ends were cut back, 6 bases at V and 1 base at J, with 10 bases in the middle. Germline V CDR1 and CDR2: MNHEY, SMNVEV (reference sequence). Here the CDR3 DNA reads TGTGCCAGCAGGAATCAGGGAAGCAATCAGCCCCAGCATTTT. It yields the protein CASRNQGSNQPQHF.

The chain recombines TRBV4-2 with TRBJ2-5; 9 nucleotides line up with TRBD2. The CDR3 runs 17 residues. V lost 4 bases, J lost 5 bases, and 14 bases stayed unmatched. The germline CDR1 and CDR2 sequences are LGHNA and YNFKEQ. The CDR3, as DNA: TGTGCCAGCAGCCTAGGCGGCGGGAGGGGGGATCGTGAGACCCAGTACTTC. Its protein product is CASSLGGGRGDRETQYF.

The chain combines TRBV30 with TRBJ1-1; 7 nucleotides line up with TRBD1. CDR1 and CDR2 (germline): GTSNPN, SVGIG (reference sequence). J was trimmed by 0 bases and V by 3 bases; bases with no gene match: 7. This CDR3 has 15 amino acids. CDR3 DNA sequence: TGTGCCTGGAGCCAAGGACAGGCCATGAACACTGAAGCTTTCTTT. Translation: CAWSQGQAMNTEAFF.

The CDR3 DNA reads TGTGCCAGCAGCGGCCCGGGGGATTTGGCCGGGGAGCTGTTTTTT. Translating it yields CASSGPGDLAGELFF. This chain uses TRBV7-2 with TRBJ2-2, with D perhaps matching TRBD2 (6 bases). Germline V gives CDR1 SGHTA, CDR2 FQGNSA. V was clipped by 5 bases and J by 6 bases, with 16 bases between them. The CDR3 is made up of 15 amino acids.

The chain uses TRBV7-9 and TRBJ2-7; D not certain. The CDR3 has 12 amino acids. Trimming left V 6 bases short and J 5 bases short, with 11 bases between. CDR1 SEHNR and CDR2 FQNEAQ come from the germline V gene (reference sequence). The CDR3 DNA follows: TGTGCCAGCAGACCGGGTACCCACGAGCAGTACTTC. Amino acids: CASRPGTHEQYF.

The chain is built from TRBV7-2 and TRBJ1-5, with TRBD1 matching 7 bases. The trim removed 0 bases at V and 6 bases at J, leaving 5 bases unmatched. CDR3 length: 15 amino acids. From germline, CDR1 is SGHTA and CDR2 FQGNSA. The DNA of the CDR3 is TGTGCCAGCAGCTTAGCGCCCAGGGGGAGTCAGCCCCAGCATTTT. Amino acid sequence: CASSLAPRGSQPQHF.

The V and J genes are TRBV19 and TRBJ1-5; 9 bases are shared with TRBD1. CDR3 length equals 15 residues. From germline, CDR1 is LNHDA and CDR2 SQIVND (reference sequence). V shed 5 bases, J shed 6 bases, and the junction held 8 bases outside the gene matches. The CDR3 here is CASSVTGGISQPQHF. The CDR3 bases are TGTGCCAGTAGTGTCACAGGGGGCATTAGTCAGCCCCAGCATTTT.

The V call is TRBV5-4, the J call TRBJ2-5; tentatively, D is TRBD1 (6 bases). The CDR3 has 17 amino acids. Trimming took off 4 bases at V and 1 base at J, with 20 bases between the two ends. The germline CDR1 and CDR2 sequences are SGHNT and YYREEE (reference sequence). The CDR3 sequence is CASSQPGQINFQETQYF. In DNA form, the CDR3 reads TGTGCCAGCAGCCAACCCGGACAGATTAACTTCCAAGAGACCCAGTACTTC.

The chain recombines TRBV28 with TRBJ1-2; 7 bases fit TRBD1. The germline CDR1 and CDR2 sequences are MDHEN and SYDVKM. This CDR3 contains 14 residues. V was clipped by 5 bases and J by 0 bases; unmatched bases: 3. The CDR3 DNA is TGTGCCAGCAGTCTGACAGGGACTAACTATGGCTACACCTTC. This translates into CASSLTGTNYGYTF.

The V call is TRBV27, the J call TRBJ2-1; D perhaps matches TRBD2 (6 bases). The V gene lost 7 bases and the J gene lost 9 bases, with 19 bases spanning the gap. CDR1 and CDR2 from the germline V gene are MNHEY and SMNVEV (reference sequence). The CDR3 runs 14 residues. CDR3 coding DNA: TGTGCCAGCAAAGGGTCTCTAGCGCCCCGTGAGCAGTTCTTC. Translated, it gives CASKGSLAPREQFF.